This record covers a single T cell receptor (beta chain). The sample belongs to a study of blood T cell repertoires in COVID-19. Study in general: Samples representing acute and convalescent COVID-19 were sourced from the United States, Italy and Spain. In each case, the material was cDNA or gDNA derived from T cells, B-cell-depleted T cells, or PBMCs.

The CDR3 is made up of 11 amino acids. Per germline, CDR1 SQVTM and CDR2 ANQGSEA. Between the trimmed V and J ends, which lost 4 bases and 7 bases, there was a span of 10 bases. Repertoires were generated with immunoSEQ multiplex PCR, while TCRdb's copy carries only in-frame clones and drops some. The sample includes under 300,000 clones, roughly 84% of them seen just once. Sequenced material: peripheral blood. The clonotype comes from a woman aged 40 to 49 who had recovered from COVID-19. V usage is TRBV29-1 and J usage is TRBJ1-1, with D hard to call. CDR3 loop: CSVAEGGEAFF. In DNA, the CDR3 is TGCAGCGTTGCGGAGGGCGGTGAAGCTTTCTTT.